Described below is a single TCR beta chain sequence and its context. This specimen comes from a study of T cell changes during pregnancy in multiple sclerosis. Looked up from germline, CDR1 is GTSNPN and CDR2 is SVGIG (reference sequence). The CDR3 runs to 15 residues. V shed 4 bases and J shed 2 bases, with 17 bases lying between them. Sequencing used immunoSEQ multiplex PCR; TCRdb keeps in-frame clones, though not all of them. The repertoire consists of 40,000 to 55,000 clones, with approximately 90% occurring once and the leading ten covering less than 3.5%. The specimen was CD8+ T cells from peripheral blood mononuclear cells, collected in the second trimester of pregnancy. This sequence joins TRBV30 and TRBJ1-2; D not certain. The receptor comes from a female donor with multiple sclerosis, enrolled in a pregnancy study. The CDR3 nucleotides read TGTGCCTGGACCACTTTCGAGGGCAGGAACTATGGCTACACCTTC. Its protein is CAWTTFEGRNYGYTF. The whole variable domain, remainder taken from reference TRBV30 and TRBJ1-2, is SQTIHQWPATLVQPVGSPLSLECTVEGTSNPNLYWYRQAAGRGLQLLFYSVGIGQISSEVPQNLSASRPQDRQFILSSKKLLLSDSGFYLCAWTTFEGRNYGYTFGSGTRLTVV.